The clone carrying this T cell receptor (beta chain) was found many times. The data belong to a study of low-dose radiotherapy and immunotherapy resistance in tumors. Study overall: At a dose of 200 mg/m2, intravenous cyclophosphamide was given every two weeks, one day before radiation and immunotherapy.

Both TCRalpha and TCRbeta chains were reverse transcribed with V-gene-specific primers. Over around 19 PCR cycles, TCRs were amplified from a constant-region primer and V-primer adapter. In vitro transcription amplified isolated mRNA. TCRdb passed the reads through MiXCR, listing each CDR3 protein once. The table includes some 100,000 distinct CDR3 sequences, 20% to 25% detected once. The time point denotes: after trial treatment. The treatment was: LDRT plus nivolumab, ipilimumab, low-dose cyclophosphamide and aspirin (RACIN trial). Treatment of the donors consisted of nivolumab and ipilimumab (plus aspirin, low-dose cyclophosphamide and low-dose radiotherapy). Eligible patients had advanced solid tumors lacking tumor-infiltrating lymphocytes. The junction had 9 bases not matched to a gene; V was cut back by 5 bases and J by 9 bases. CDR1 and CDR2 (germline): MNHEY, SVGEGT. The CDR3 loop spans 15 amino acids.

The chain links TRBV6-2 or TRBV6-3 to TRBJ1-6, with 8 bases matching TRBD1. The sequence derives from a female donor with ovarian cancer. Sample: PBMCs, taken after low-dose radiotherapy plus immunotherapy. The CDR3 DNA reads as TGTGCCAGCAGTACCTCCCGGACAGGGAGTTCACCCCTCCACTTT. Translating it yields CASSTSRTGSSPLHF.